This T cell receptor beta chain is drawn from a study of identical twins. Study observations and caveats: Abundant cord blood beta clonotypes carried fewer insertions; memory repertoires showed none.

A single record per CDR3 protein comes from TCRdb applying MiXCR to the 5' RACE reads. The sample holds hundreds of thousands of distinct CDR3 sequences; roughly 10% are singletons and the top ten take approximately 6.5%. This clonotype was observed a few times. Antigen specificity is unknown. This sample was shared with a second study, whose subject was yellow fever vaccine responses in identical twins.

The sample was CD8+ T cells sorted from blood. The receptor's source is a woman aged 18-29 years in good health.

CDR3 sequence reads: CASSQRTGGSYEQYF. The CDR3 DNA is TGCGCCAGCAGCCAAAGGACAGGGGGGTCCTACGAGCAGTACTTC. The chain has TRBV4-3 and TRBJ2-7, with 10 bases identical to TRBD1. There are 15 residues in the CDR3. The V gene end was trimmed by 2 bases and the J gene end by 1 base; junction bases not matched to a gene: 2. CDR1 is LGHNA, CDR2 YSLEER, per germline.